In this sample, the clone carrying this T cell receptor beta chain turned up a few times. A second PCR of roughly 7 to 11 cycles used a sample-barcoded 5' primer and a J-beta primer mix. TCRdb itself ran the 5' RACE reads through MiXCR, one entry per CDR3 protein. Counted here are around 1,100,000 distinct CDR3 sequences, 30% to 40% occurring once; the ten biggest clones make up around 13%. The sample belongs to a study of blood T cells in healthy people across ages. Germline values: CDR1 SQVTM, CDR2 ANQGSEA. V dropped 6 bases and J dropped 4; count of bases not matched to a gene: 9. CDR3 length: 14 amino acids.

What was sequenced was blood. The clonotype originates from a man younger than 30 in good health. V is TRBV29-1 and J is TRBJ2-1; 7 nucleotides line up with TRBD2. CDR3: CSVNSGATYNEQFF. The CDR3 nucleotides read TGCAGCGTCAACAGCGGGGCCACATACAATGAGCAGTTCTTC.